These 15 T cell receptor beta chains share one sample of origin, sequenced in a study of blood T cells in healthy people across ages. Alongside a J-beta primer mix, a sample-barcoded 5' primer served in a second PCR lasting about 7 to 12 cycles. TCRdb independently ran MiXCR on the 5' RACE reads; one entry per CDR3 protein. Seen here are around 1,000,000 distinct CDR3 sequences, more than 30% observed once, and the top ten hold around 13%. The sample was blood. Receptor source: a man aged 18 to 30 in good health.

This chain's CDR3 is CASSIDREARTEDSNYGYTF. In DNA form, the CDR3 reads TGTGCCAGTAGTATAGATCGGGAAGCGCGGACGGAGGATTCTAACTATGGCTACACCTTC. This sequence joins TRBV19 and TRBJ1-2; D uncertain. Germline V gene sequence: CDR1 LNHDA, CDR2 SQIVND (reference sequence). The CDR3 has 20 residues. The V end was cut by 0 bases, the J end by 0 bases, with 23 bases between.

This clonotype was seen more than once but under ten times. The chain couples TRBV29-1 to TRBJ1-2; TRBD1 matches 8 bases. The J segment lost 5 bases and the V segment lost 4 bases, leaving 9 bases of the junction unmatched. This CDR3 is built from 14 residues. CDR1 and CDR2 (germline): SQVTM, ANQGSEA. For the CDR3, the DNA is TGCAGCGTTGGGGGGGGACAGGCCCATTATGGCTACACCTTC. Translation gives CSVGGGQAHYGYTF.

CDR3: CASSYSLTVHYGYTF. Here the CDR3 DNA reads TGTGCCAGCAGTTACTCATTGACAGTGCACTATGGCTACACCTTC. The rearrangement links TRBV6-5 to TRBJ1-2; D may be TRBD1 (5 bases). This CDR3 is built from 15 residues. The V gene's germline CDR1 is MNHEY and CDR2 SVGAGI. Trimming took 0 bases from V and 3 from J, leaving 11 bases between them.

At least ten counts were recorded for this clonotype. This chain connects TRBV20-1 to TRBJ2-7; D gene uncertain. The CDR3 runs 11 residues. CDR1 DFQATT and CDR2 SNEGSKA come from the germline V gene (reference sequence). V lost 0 bases, J lost 3 bases, and 3 bases lay in between. The CDR3 bases are TGCAGTGCTAGAGAAAACTACGAGCAGTACTTC. It translates to CSARENYEQYF.

V and J are TRBV4-3 and TRBJ1-1; possibly TRBD1 for D (6 bases). Between the trimmed V and J ends, which lost 0 bases and 6 bases, there was a span of 11 bases. Per the germline V gene, CDR1 is LGHNA and CDR2 is YSLEER. The CDR3 contains 14 residues. CDR3 sequence: CASSQDREGAEAFF. Here the CDR3 DNA reads TGCGCCAGCAGCCAAGATAGGGAGGGGGCTGAAGCTTTCTTT.

This rearrangement joins TRBV29-1 to TRBJ2-7; a weak D match, TRBD2 (5 bases). Per the germline V gene, CDR1 is SQVTM and CDR2 is ANQGSEA. Between the trimmed V and J ends, which lost 4 bases and 5 bases, there was a span of 12 bases. CDR3 size: 12 residues. As DNA, the CDR3 is TGCAGCGTTGTACGGGGTTTCCACGAGCAGTACTTC. As protein: CSVVRGFHEQYF.

The rearrangement joins TRBV20-1 to TRBJ1-5; unclear D gene. CDR1 and CDR2 from the germline V gene are DFQATT and SNEGSKA (reference sequence). CDR3 length: 12 residues. Trimming removed 2 bases at V and 4 bases at J, with 6 bases between. This CDR3 reads CSARSGNQPQHF. The DNA of the CDR3 is TGCAGTGCTAGATCCGGGAATCAGCCCCAGCATTTT.

The V and J genes are TRBV4-3 and TRBJ2-1, with D possibly matching TRBD2 (5 bases). Trimming cost V 0 bases and J 13 bases, with 19 bases left between them. Germline values: CDR1 LGHNA, CDR2 YSLEER. The CDR3 sequence is 15 residues long. CDR3 nucleotides: TGCGCCAGCAGCCAAGATCAGTATAGCTGGGAGACCCAGTTCTTC. Its protein product is CASSQDQYSWETQFF.

This clonotype has more than one count but fewer than ten. J is TRBJ2-3 and V is TRBV13, with 8 nucleotides matching TRBD2. The V gene's germline CDR1 is PRHDT and CDR2 FYEKMQ (reference sequence). Trimming at V came to 4 bases and at J to 0 bases, leaving 6 bases not matched to a gene. This CDR3 region has 16 residues. In DNA form, the CDR3 reads TGTGCCAGCAGCTGGATAGCGGGGTCTAGCACAGATACGCAGTATTTT. Translation: CASSWIAGSSTDTQYF. The whole variable domain, filled in from reference TRBV13 and TRBJ2-3, reads AAGVIQSPRHLIKEKRETATLKCYPIPRHDTVYWYQQGPGQDPQFLISFYEKMQSDKGSIPDRFSAQQFSDYHSELNMSSLELGDSALYFCASSWIAGSSTDTQYFGPGTRLTVL.

J is TRBJ1-2 and V is TRBV20-1, with D possibly matching TRBD1 (6 bases). Trimming left V 6 bases short and J 6 bases short, with 20 bases between. This CDR3 is built from 14 residues. Germline V gene lookup returns CDR1 DFQATT and CDR2 SNEGSKA (reference sequence). The CDR3 DNA is TGCAGTGCCCAAGGAGGGGGACGACAGGATGGCTACACCTTC. The encoded protein is CSAQGGGRQDGYTF.

The rearrangement uses TRBV4-1 and TRBJ2-2; D is tentatively TRBD1 or TRBD2 (5 bases each). The CDR3 has 16 amino acids. V was clipped by 4 bases and J by 1 base, with 13 bases between them. Germline V gene sequence: CDR1 MGHRA, CDR2 YSYEKL. CDR3 in amino acids: CASSRDVVRNTGELFF. CDR3 DNA sequence: TGCGCCAGCAGCCGGGACGTAGTGAGGAACACCGGGGAGCTGTTTTTT.

This clonotype has only one observation. The genes are TRBV4-3 and TRBJ2-2; possible D gene TRBD1, 6 bases. CDR1 is LGHNA, CDR2 YSLEER, per germline. V was trimmed by 9 bases and J by 0 bases, leaving 14 bases between them. The CDR3 is 15 residues long. The CDR3 loop reads CARTRGHTNTGELFF. The CDR3 DNA sequence: TGCGCCAGGACTCGGGGACATACGAACACCGGGGAGCTGTTTTTT.

This clonotype was seen a few times. The chain is built from TRBV7-2 and TRBJ2-3; D is perhaps TRBD1 (6 bases). Trimming pared 5 bases from V and 5 bases from J, leaving 14 bases between. Germline V gives CDR1 SGHTA, CDR2 FQGNSA. The CDR3 spans 14 residues. CDR3 nucleotide sequence: TGTGCCAGCAGCCGTACAGGGCATCAAGATACGCAGTATTTT. This translates into CASSRTGHQDTQYF.

This rearrangement joins TRBV10-3 to TRBJ2-5, with D perhaps TRBD1 (5 bases). The CDR3 totals 13 residues. The V end lost 5 bases, the J end lost 11 bases, and 18 bases lay between the germline ends. Germline lookup yields CDR1 ENHRY and CDR2 SYGVKD. This chain's CDR3 is CAISYRRDNEQYF. The CDR3 DNA follows: TGTGCCATCAGTTACAGGCGAGACAATGAGCAGTACTTC.

This clonotype was detected only a few times. This chain links TRBV7-9 with TRBJ2-3; TRBD1 or TRBD2 may be the D gene (5 bases each). The CDR3 length is 14 residues. Trimming left V 11 bases short and J 4 bases short, with 19 bases between. Germline V gene sequence: CDR1 SEHNR, CDR2 FQNEAQ (reference sequence). CDR3 in DNA: TGTGCCCACGACGGGACGGATTTATCAGATACGCAGTATTTT. Encoded protein: CAHDGTDLSDTQYF.